The 15 T cell receptor beta chains below come from one sample, sequenced in a study of T-cell memory formation after mild COVID-19. Each CDR3 protein gets one entry after TCRdb re-called the 5' RACE reads with MiXCR. The sample consists of hundreds of thousands of distinct CDR3 sequences, 20% to 25% of them appearing once. The sample comprised PBMCs or a T cell subset sorted from them (not recorded which). All receptors derive from an adult woman who had mild COVID-19 (a few samples of this study predate the infection). Cell type and time point are not known.

The V call is TRBV7-9, the J call TRBJ2-3, with 7 bases fitting TRBD2. Germline loops: CDR1 SEHNR, CDR2 FQNEAQ (reference sequence). V dropped 1 base and J dropped 2; count of bases not matched to a gene: 3. The CDR3 spans 15 residues. CDR3 sequence (DNA): TGTGCCAGCAGCTTAGTTCTAGCGGTCACAGATACGCAGTATTTT. Protein: CASSLVLAVTDTQYF.

This clonotype was seen ten or more times. This sequence joins TRBV27 and TRBJ2-1, with TRBD2 matching over 9 bases. V gave up 0 bases and J gave up 9 bases; unmatched junction bases: 9. CDR3 length: 16 amino acids. From germline, CDR1 is MNHEY and CDR2 SMNVEV (reference sequence). The CDR3 is CASSLSGGRAEGEQFF. The CDR3 DNA is TGTGCCAGCAGTTTATCGGGCGGGAGGGCAGAAGGTGAGCAGTTCTTC.

The chain employs TRBV12-3 or TRBV12-4 and TRBJ1-1; D unclear. V was clipped by 3 bases and J by 4 bases, with 15 bases between them. The CDR3 covers 15 residues. CDR3 loop: CASSLSPGAGTEAFF. CDR3 DNA: TGTGCCAGCAGTTTGTCCCCGGGAGCGGGCACTGAAGCTTTCTTT.

The chain recombines TRBV2 with TRBJ1-5, with D hard to call. CDR1 is SNHLY, CDR2 FYNNEI, per germline. The V and J ends lost 6 bases and 2 bases respectively, with 11 bases between them. This CDR3 comprises 14 residues. As DNA, the CDR3 is TGTGCCAGCAGCGTGGAACGAGGCAATCAGCCCCAGCATTTT. Protein sequence: CASSVERGNQPQHF.

V and J are TRBV6-1 and TRBJ2-5; possibly TRBD2 for D (6 bases). There are 16 residues in the CDR3. The V and J ends lost 8 bases and 0 bases respectively, with 19 bases between them. CDR1 MNHNS and CDR2 SASEGT come from the germline V gene. The CDR3 is CASGQRLDGYQETQYF. DNA of the CDR3: TGTGCCAGCGGCCAAAGACTAGATGGGTACCAAGAGACCCAGTACTTC.

The chain employs TRBV2 and TRBJ1-1; D may be TRBD1 (5 bases). Germline assignment: CDR1 SNHLY and CDR2 FYNNEI. Trimming cost V 5 bases and J 3 bases, with 10 bases left between them. The CDR3 spans 13 residues. Written as DNA, the CDR3 is TGTGCCAGCAGTCCGGCCAGGGACACTGAAGCTTTCTTT. This gives the protein CASSPARDTEAFF.

This clonotype turned up a few times. V and J are TRBV12-3 or TRBV12-4 and TRBJ2-1, with 10 nucleotides matching TRBD1. Trimming cost V 6 bases and J 8 bases; bases outside gene matches: 10. This CDR3 is built from 15 residues. The CDR3 nucleotides read TGTGCCAGCAGCGACCGGGACAGGGGTGCGGATGAGCAGTTCTTC. This translates into CASSDRDRGADEQFF.

This clonotype showed up just a few times. The chain joins TRBV3-1 to TRBJ2-3, with unresolved D. The germline V and J ends were trimmed by 3 bases and 4 bases, with 20 bases remaining between them. The germline V gene has CDR1 LGHDT and CDR2 YNNKEL (reference sequence). The CDR3 length is 17 residues. CDR3 sequence (DNA): TGTGCCAGCAGCCACGCCCTGACTGTATACGCGTCAGATACGCAGTATTTT. Residues: CASSHALTVYASDTQYF.

This chain joins TRBV28 and TRBJ2-5; possibly TRBD2 for D (5 bases). V was shortened by 5 bases and J by 2 bases, with 15 bases between the two germline ends. CDR3 length: 15 residues. CDR1 MDHEN and CDR2 SYDVKM come from the germline V gene. The CDR3 loop reads CASSPSPGIQETQYF. The CDR3, as DNA: TGTGCCAGCAGTCCCTCGCCCGGGATTCAAGAGACCCAGTACTTC.

The V and J genes are TRBV14 and TRBJ1-4; no definite D call. Germline CDR1 SGHDN, CDR2 FVKESK. CDR3 size: 14 residues. V was clipped by 1 base and J by 5 bases, with 8 bases between them. The CDR3 DNA sequence: TGTGCCAGCAGCCAAGGGTATAGGAATGAAAAACTGTTTTTT. Translation: CASSQGYRNEKLFF.

The chain combines TRBV24-1 with TRBJ2-2; D not certain. The germline V gene has CDR1 KGHDR and CDR2 SFDVKD. V shed 5 bases and J shed 11 bases, with 11 bases lying between them. The CDR3 sequence is 12 residues long. This CDR3 reads CATSAEAVELFF. In DNA, the CDR3 is TGTGCCACCAGTGCGGAAGCCGTCGAGCTGTTTTTT.

This clonotype has more than one count but fewer than ten. The chain recombines TRBV18 with TRBJ1-2, with D possibly TRBD1 on 6 matching bases. Trimming removed 3 bases at V and 4 bases at J, with 15 bases between. The length of the CDR3 is 15 residues. Germline V gives CDR1 KGHSH, CDR2 LQKENI. CDR3 in amino acids: CASSPYRDLAYGYTF. DNA of the CDR3: TGTGCCAGCTCACCTTACAGGGATCTGGCCTATGGCTACACCTTC. The full variable domain, completed using reference TRBV18 and TRBJ1-2, is NAGVMQNPRHLVRRRGQEARLRCSPMKGHSHVYWYRQLPEEGLKFMVYLQKENIIDESGMPKERFSAEFPKEGPSILRIQQVVRGDSAAYFCASSPYRDLAYGYTFGSGTRLTVV.

There are a few counts of this clonotype. The chain carries TRBV18 and TRBJ1-1; D not resolved. Trimming took 3 bases from V and 0 from J, leaving 11 bases between them. Germline values: CDR1 KGHSH, CDR2 LQKENI. The CDR3 covers 15 residues. The CDR3 DNA reads TGTGCCAGCTCACCTATGAACAGCCTGAACACTGAAGCTTTCTTT. As protein: CASSPMNSLNTEAFF.

The table lists this clonotype with a few counts. The rearrangement uses TRBV18 and TRBJ2-6, with D maybe TRBD2 (5 bases). CDR1 is KGHSH, CDR2 LQKENI, per germline. Trimming removed 1 base at V and 1 base at J, with 5 bases between. The CDR3 contains 15 residues. The CDR3 spells CASSPRGSGANVLTF. CDR3 nucleotide sequence: TGTGCCAGCTCACCACGCGGGTCTGGGGCCAACGTCCTGACTTTC. Variable domain in full (rest from reference TRBV18 and TRBJ2-6): NAGVMQNPRHLVRRRGQEARLRCSPMKGHSHVYWYRQLPEEGLKFMVYLQKENIIDESGMPKERFSAEFPKEGPSILRIQQVVRGDSAAYFCASSPRGSGANVLTFGAGSRLTVL.

The V gene is TRBV5-5, the J gene TRBJ1-5, with TRBD1 matching over 8 bases. With 0 bases clipped from V and 5 bases from J, the junction kept 7 bases outside the gene matches. The CDR3 is 16 residues long. The V gene's germline CDR1 is SGHKS and CDR2 YYEKEE (reference sequence). CDR3 loop: CASSLDVAGGYQPQHF. CDR3 nucleotide sequence: TGTGCCAGCAGCTTGGACGTAGCAGGGGGCTATCAGCCCCAGCATTTT. Filled out from reference TRBV5-5 and TRBJ1-5, the complete variable domain reads DAGVTQSPTHLIKTRGQQVTLRCSPISGHKSVSWYQQVLGQGPQFIFQYYEKEERGRGNFPDRFSARQFPNYSSELNVNALLLGDSALYLCASSLDVAGGYQPQHFGDGTRLSIL.